One and the same sample provided the 16 T cell receptor beta chains below, sequenced in a study of cytomegalovirus exposure and HLA in healthy donors. The primer mix had 60 Vbeta and 13 Jbeta primers. Sequencing was performed with immunoSEQ multiplex PCR; in TCRdb, only in-frame clones are kept and a portion is missing. Counted here are about 130,000 clones, around 85% occurring once; the ten biggest clones make up over 1.5%. Sequenced material: PBMCs. The receptors derive from a boy between 10 and 17 years old in good health and CMV-seronegative.

The chain has TRBV5-4 and TRBJ2-3, with a weak D call TRBD2 (6 bases). The CDR3 covers 13 residues. Trimming took 9 bases from V and 5 from J, leaving 16 bases between them. Germline V gene lookup returns CDR1 SGHNT and CDR2 YYREEE (reference sequence). DNA for the CDR3: TGTGCCATCAACGGAGGGGTGGGAGATACGCAGTATTTT. This sequence encodes CAINGGVGDTQYF.

The chain joins TRBV27 to TRBJ2-1, with 12 bases that match TRBD2. The CDR3 has 20 amino acids. The germline V gene encodes CDR1 MNHEY and CDR2 SMNVEV (reference sequence). Trimming at V came to 5 bases and at J to 0 bases, leaving 14 bases not matched to a gene. The CDR3 sequence: CASSSSTSGRVGDSYNEQFF. CDR3 DNA sequence: TGTGCCAGCAGTAGTTCGACTAGCGGGAGAGTGGGGGACTCCTACAATGAGCAGTTCTTC.

The V and J genes are TRBV4-1 and TRBJ1-3, with D uncertain. V was clipped by 0 bases and J by 4 bases, with 13 bases between them. Germline CDR1 MGHRA, CDR2 YSYEKL. CDR3 length: 16 residues. In DNA, the CDR3 is TGCGCCAGCAGCCAAGAAGTCGGGTTATCCGGAAACACCATATATTTT. This sequence encodes CASSQEVGLSGNTIYF.

The chain recombines TRBV5-4 with TRBJ2-1, with 10 bases lining up with TRBD2. Germline V gives CDR1 SGHNT, CDR2 YYREEE (reference sequence). The CDR3 contains 15 residues. After removal of 4 bases from V and 5 bases from J, the junction contained 6 bases not matched to a gene. In DNA, the CDR3 is TGTGCCAGCAGCGTTAGCGGGGGGAGGAACAATGAGCAGTTCTTC. It is translated as CASSVSGGRNNEQFF.

The chain links TRBV5-1 to TRBJ2-5; TRBD1 agrees at 9 bases. V lost 6 bases to trimming and J lost 0 bases; unmatched junction nucleotides: 12. The CDR3 covers 17 residues. The germline CDR1 and CDR2 sequences are SGHRS and YFSETQ. The CDR3 is CASTKWTGETYQETQYF. For the CDR3, the DNA is TGCGCCAGCACCAAGTGGACAGGGGAAACGTACCAAGAGACCCAGTACTTC.

Points on this clone: One end of the junction does not line up with germline, which may come from a read error. The V gene is TRBV7-9, the J gene TRBJ1-2; D is possibly TRBD1 (6 bases). Looked up from germline, CDR1 is SEHNR and CDR2 is FQNEAQ (reference sequence). CDR3 length: 12 amino acids. This CDR3 is CSSFQGIYGYTF. CDR3 coding DNA: TGTTCCAGCTTCCAGGGGATCTATGGCTACACCTTC.

This chain connects TRBV2 to TRBJ2-7, with TRBD1 matching over 8 bases. J was trimmed by 3 bases and V by 3 bases; bases with no gene match: 4. This CDR3 comprises 14 residues. Germline CDR1 and CDR2: SNHLY and FYNNEI. In nucleotides, the CDR3 is TGTGCCAGCAGTGAGGGACAGGTGGTCTACGAGCAGTACTTC. This encodes CASSEGQVVYEQYF.

This chain uses TRBV7-2 with TRBJ1-1; 9 bases map to TRBD1. J gave up 7 bases and V 3 bases, and 9 bases lay outside the gene matches. The CDR3 extends over 15 amino acids. The V gene's germline CDR1 is SGHTA and CDR2 FQGNSA. The CDR3 reads CASSFRTGVVVEAFF. CDR3 sequence (DNA): TGTGCCAGCAGCTTTCGGACAGGGGTGGTCGTTGAAGCTTTCTTT. The full variable domain, rest sourced from reference TRBV7-2 and TRBJ1-1, is GAGVSQSPSNKVTEKGKDVELRCDPISGHTALYWYRQSLGQGLEFLIYFQGNSAPDKSGLPSDRFSAERTGGSVSTLTIQRTQQEDSAVYLCASSFRTGVVVEAFFGQGTRLTVV.

This CDR3 reads CATSTHEGRETQYF. The CDR3 DNA is TGTGCCACCAGCACTCACGAGGGTCGGGAGACCCAGTACTTC. This rearrangement joins TRBV15 to TRBJ2-5; D is possibly TRBD2 (5 bases). Trimming pared 4 bases from V and 5 bases from J, leaving 14 bases between. The CDR3 consists of 14 residues. Germline V lookup: CDR1 LNHNV, CDR2 YYDKDF (reference sequence).

V and J are TRBV2 and TRBJ2-7, with 8 bases fitting TRBD1. Germline trimming cut 6 bases from V and 2 bases from J; bases unmatched to any gene: 9. CDR1 is SNHLY, CDR2 FYNNEI, per germline. The CDR3 contains 15 residues. CDR3 in DNA: TGTGCCAGCAGGGGAGCAGGGGGCTCCGCCTACGAGCAGTACTTC. The encoded protein is CASRGAGGSAYEQYF.

V and J are TRBV11-2 and TRBJ1-5; D is ambiguous. The V end was cut by 9 bases, the J end by 1 base, with 10 bases between. The CDR3 covers 13 residues. Germline V gives CDR1 SGHAT, CDR2 FQNNGV. The CDR3 loop is CASQAGSNQPQHF. CDR3 DNA sequence: TGTGCCAGTCAGGCGGGGAGCAATCAGCCCCAGCATTTT.

This rearrangement joins TRBV7-3 to TRBJ2-7; D remains ambiguous. Germline values: CDR1 SGHTA, CDR2 FQGTGA. Trimming stripped 1 base from V and 3 bases from J, with 16 bases between. This CDR3 has 16 residues. CDR3 region: CASSLMGQVGVYEQYF. The CDR3 DNA reads TGTGCCAGCAGCTTAATGGGCCAGGTGGGCGTCTACGAGCAGTACTTC.

The V and J genes are TRBV7-6 and TRBJ2-5, with a possible D match to TRBD2 (6 bases). V was pared by 5 bases and J by 11 bases, with 12 bases between. The CDR3 runs to 11 residues. CDR1 SGHVS and CDR2 FNYEAQ come from the germline V gene. CDR3 sequence (DNA): TGTGCCAGCAGCGAAACGGGGGAGCAGTACTTC. Encoded protein: CASSETGEQYF.

This chain joins TRBV5-1 and TRBJ2-2; TRBD1 is a possible D gene (6 bases). The V end was cut by 5 bases, the J end by 5 bases, with 22 bases between. From germline, CDR1 is SGHRS and CDR2 YFSETQ. The CDR3 covers 17 residues. CDR3 bases: TGCGCCAGCAGACAGGGCTCTCTACCCCGGGGTACCGGGGAGCTGTTTTTT. This sequence encodes CASRQGSLPRGTGELFF. Full variable domain (remainder filled in from reference TRBV5-1 and TRBJ2-2): KAGVTQTPRYLIKTRGQQVTLSCSPISGHRSVSWYQQTPGQGLQFLFEYFSETQRNKGNFPGRFSGRQFSNSRSEMNVSTLELGDSALYLCASRQGSLPRGTGELFFGEGSRLTVL.

The rearrangement joins TRBV9 to TRBJ1-1, with a possible D match to TRBD1 (6 bases). From germline, CDR1 is SGDLS and CDR2 YYNGEE. Between the trimmed V and J ends, which lost 4 bases and 1 base, there was a span of 20 bases. This CDR3 comprises 17 residues. CDR3 in DNA: TGTGCCAGCAGCATTAAACCCGGGACACTAGAGAACACTGAAGCTTTCTTT. Translated, it gives CASSIKPGTLENTEAFF.

The V gene is TRBV9, the J gene TRBJ1-5; 7 bases are shared with TRBD1. V was clipped by 3 bases and J by 2 bases; unmatched bases: 5. This CDR3 spans 15 amino acids. Germline CDR1 and CDR2: SGDLS and YYNGEE. The CDR3 loop reads CASSASQGGNQPQHF. The CDR3 DNA is TGTGCCAGCAGCGCATCCCAGGGGGGCAATCAGCCCCAGCATTTT.